Listed below are T cell receptor beta chains from one sample, sequenced in a study of blood T cells in healthy people across ages. TCRdb reprocessed the 5' RACE reads via MiXCR and lists one record per CDR3 protein. The data contain about 780,000 distinct CDR3 sequences, roughly 46% of them singletons. The specimen was blood. These receptors came from an older man in good health. Each CDR3 is given with its conserved first and last residue. A D gene is named only where the DNA matches it firmly. Clone size appears in some rows only: once, few, many, or a class for an expanded clone.

D gene,clone size,CDR3 length,J gene,V gene,CDR3 DNA,CDR3 protein
TRBD2,many,15,TRBJ2-3,TRBV6-5,TGTGCCAGCAGTCCAAGGACTAGCGGGACAGATACGCAGTATTTT,CASSPRTSGTDTQYF
TRBD2,few,15,TRBJ2-1,TRBV6-2/TRBV6-3,TGTGCCAGCAGTTACTCAGCGGGAGGAGGGAATGAGCAGTTCTTC,CASSYSAGGGNEQFF
TRBD1,.,14,TRBJ2-1,TRBV12-3/TRBV12-4,TGTGCCAGCAGCAGAGGACAGGGGGCCACTGAGCAGTTCTTC,CASSRGQGATEQFF
TRBD1,few,15,TRBJ2-7,TRBV9,TGTGCCAGCAGCGCACAGCCGGGACAGGGCCGCGAGCAGTACTTC,CASSAQPGQGREQYF
.,few,13,TRBJ2-1,TRBV29-1,TGCAGCGTCTCCTCTCGCTCCTACAATGAGCAGTTCTTC,CSVSSRSYNEQFF
.,.,13,TRBJ2-1,TRBV29-1,TGCAGCGTCCTAGCGTACTCCTACAATGAGCAGTTCTTC,CSVLAYSYNEQFF
TRBD2,.,17,TRBJ2-2,TRBV10-1,TGCGCCAGCAGTGAGAACGGACTAGGCCTTTACGCCGGGGAGCTGTTTTTT,CASSENGLGLYAGELFF
TRBD2,many,16,TRBJ2-1,TRBV20-1,TGCAGTGCTCCCACCGCCGGGACTAGGTTCTACAATGAGCAGTTCTTC,CSAPTAGTRFYNEQFF
.,.,15,TRBJ2-7,TRBV20-1,TGCAGTGCTAGAGATTCGAGGCAGCCATCCTACGAGCAGTACTTC,CSARDSRQPSYEQYF
TRBD2,.,13,TRBJ2-3,TRBV27,TGTGCCAGCAGACCTGCGGGAGGGGATACGCAGTATTTT,CASRPAGGDTQYF
.,.,15,TRBJ2-5,TRBV5-1,TGCGCCAGCAGCGCCCCAGGGGAGCTCCGGGAGACCCAGTACTTC,CASSAPGELRETQYF
.,many,16,TRBJ2-5,TRBV12-3/TRBV12-4,TGTGCCAGCAGTTTAGGGGTAGCGAAGACCCAAGAGACCCAGTACTTC,CASSLGVAKTQETQYF
TRBD2,.,16,TRBJ2-5,TRBV5-6,TGTGCCAGCAGCTTGCTAGCGGGTATGGGCTACAATGAGCAGTACTTC,CASSLLAGMGYNEQYF
.,few,13,TRBJ2-3,TRBV20-1,TGCAGTGCTAGCGGGAGTGGCACAGATACGCAGTATTTT,CSASGSGTDTQYF
TRBD1,once,16,TRBJ2-3,TRBV20-1,TGCAGTGCTGGTCCAAGACAGGGGACCCACACAGATACGCAGTATTTT,CSAGPRQGTHTDTQYF
TRBD2,.,17,TRBJ2-1,TRBV24-1,TGTGCCACCAGTGGACCCCCTGGAGGACTAGCGGGCCATGAGCAGTTCTTC,CATSGPPGGLAGHEQFF
.,.,16,TRBJ1-5,TRBV14,TGTGCCAGCAGCCAAGTAACGTTGAGGTGGAGGCAGCCCCAGCATTTT,CASSQVTLRWRQPQHF
TRBD2,few,17,TRBJ2-1,TRBV28,TGTGCCAGCAGCCTTGGACTAGCGGGAGGTGGGTACAATGAGCAGTTCTTC,CASSLGLAGGGYNEQFF
TRBD2,.,16,TRBJ2-1,TRBV20-1,TGCAGTGTTAGGAATCGAGGGACTAGCGGGTTCAATGAGCAGTTCTTC,CSVRNRGTSGFNEQFF
TRBD2,.,14,TRBJ2-7,TRBV20-1,TGCAGTGCAGACCCTAGCGGGGGCTACTACGAGCAGTACTTC,CSADPSGGYYEQYF
.,.,14,TRBJ2-7,TRBV19,TGTGCCAGTAGTCATCTCGGGATTCTCTACGAGCAGTACTTC,CASSHLGILYEQYF
.,many,14,TRBJ2-5,TRBV4-3,TGCGCCAGCAGCCAAGAGAGGGGGATGGAGACCCAGTACTTC,CASSQERGMETQYF
.,few,15,TRBJ2-1,TRBV4-2,TGTGCCAGCAGCCAAGGAGCTACCTCCTACAATGAGCAGTTCTTC,CASSQGATSYNEQFF
.,few,16,TRBJ2-3,TRBV7-2,TGTGCCAGCAGCTTATTTTCGAGGGCTAGCACAGATACGCAGTATTTT,CASSLFSRASTDTQYF
.,.,13,TRBJ2-7,TRBV20-1,TGCAGTACTGGGGGACTTGGGGACCACGAGCAGTACTTC,CSTGGLGDHEQYF
.,.,12,TRBJ1-2,TRBV29-1,TGCAGCGGTGAGGAGAGGGTGGAAGACTACACCTTC,CSGEERVEDYTF
TRBD2,.,13,TRBJ2-5,TRBV20-1,TGCAGTGCAACGCGGGAGGGGCGGGAGACCCAGTACTTC,CSATREGRETQYF
.,.,14,TRBJ2-2,TRBV10-3,TGTGCCATCAAGGGGGGCGCGAACACCGGGGAGCTGTTTTTT,CAIKGGANTGELFF
TRBD1,.,14,TRBJ2-7,TRBV18,TGTGCCGGCTTAAAGACAGGGAGCTCCTACGAGCAGTACTTC,CAGLKTGSSYEQYF
.,few,17,TRBJ2-3,TRBV13,TGTGCCAGCAGCTTCAATCCAGGGATGAGCGGCACAGATACGCAGTATTTT,CASSFNPGMSGTDTQYF
.,.,14,TRBJ2-7,TRBV7-2,TGTGCCAGCAGCGTAGCGCTAGCGAGGAACGAGCAGTACTTC,CASSVALARNEQYF